This TCR beta chain was identified in a study of blood T cell repertoires in COVID-19. Turning to the study itself: The United States, Italy and Spain supplied acute and convalescent COVID-19 samples. PBMCs, B-cell-depleted T cells, or T cells provided the cDNA or gDNA that made up the material.

As originally analysed: Estimation of nucleated cell counts relied on the amplification of reference gene primers. The repertoire was sequenced with immunoSEQ multiplex PCR; TCRdb's copy has only in-frame clones and lacks some. V, J and clone size reflect that table, while D and trimming were determined from the DNA. The sample includes some 67,000 clones, 79% of them seen just once. Deletions cut 6 bases from V and 4 bases from J, with 9 bases between. Germline V lookup: CDR1 MGHDK, CDR2 SYGVNS. The CDR3 is 12 amino acids. The chain couples TRBV25-1 to TRBJ1-1; D is perhaps TRBD1 (5 bases). The sequencing input was peripheral blood. This clonotype was obtained from a woman aged 55-69 years with acute or convalescent COVID-19. CDR3 sequence: CASRGASTEAFF. For the CDR3, the DNA is TGTGCCAGCAGAGGGGCTAGCACTGAAGCTTTCTTT.